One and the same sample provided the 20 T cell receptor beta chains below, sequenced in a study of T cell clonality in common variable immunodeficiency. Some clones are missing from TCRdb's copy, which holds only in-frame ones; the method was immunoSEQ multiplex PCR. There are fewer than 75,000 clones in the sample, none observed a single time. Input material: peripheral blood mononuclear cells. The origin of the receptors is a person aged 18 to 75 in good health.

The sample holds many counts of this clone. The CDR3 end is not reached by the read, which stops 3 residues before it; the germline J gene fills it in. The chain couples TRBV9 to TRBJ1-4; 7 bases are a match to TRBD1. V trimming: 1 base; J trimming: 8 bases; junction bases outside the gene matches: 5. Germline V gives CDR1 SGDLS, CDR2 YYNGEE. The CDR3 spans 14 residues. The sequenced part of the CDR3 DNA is TGTGCCAGCAGCGTAAACAGGGGAAACGAAAAA. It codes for CASSVNRGNEK. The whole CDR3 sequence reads CASSVNRGNEKLFF.

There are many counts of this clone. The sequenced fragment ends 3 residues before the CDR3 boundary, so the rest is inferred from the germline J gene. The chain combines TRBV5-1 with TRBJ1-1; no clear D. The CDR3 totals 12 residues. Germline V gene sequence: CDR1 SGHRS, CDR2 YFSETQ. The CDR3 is CASSLGAGEAFF. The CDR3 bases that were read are TGCGCCAGCAGCTTGGGTGCCGGGGAG. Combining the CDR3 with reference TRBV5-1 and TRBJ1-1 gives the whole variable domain KAGVTQTPRYLIKTRGQQVTLSCSPISGHRSVSWYQQTPGQGLQFLFEYFSETQRNKGNFPGRFSGRQFSNSRSEMNVSTLELGDSALYLCASSLGAGEAFFGQGTRLTVV.

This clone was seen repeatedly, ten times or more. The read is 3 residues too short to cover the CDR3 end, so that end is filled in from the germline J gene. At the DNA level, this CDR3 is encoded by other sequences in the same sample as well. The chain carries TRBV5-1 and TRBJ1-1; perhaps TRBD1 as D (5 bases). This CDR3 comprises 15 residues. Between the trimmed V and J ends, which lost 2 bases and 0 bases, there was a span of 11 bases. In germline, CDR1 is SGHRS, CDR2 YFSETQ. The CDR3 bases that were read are TGCGCCAGCAGCTTAAGGCAGGGCCTGAACACTGAA. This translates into CASSLRQGLNTE. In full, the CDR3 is CASSLRQGLNTEAFF.

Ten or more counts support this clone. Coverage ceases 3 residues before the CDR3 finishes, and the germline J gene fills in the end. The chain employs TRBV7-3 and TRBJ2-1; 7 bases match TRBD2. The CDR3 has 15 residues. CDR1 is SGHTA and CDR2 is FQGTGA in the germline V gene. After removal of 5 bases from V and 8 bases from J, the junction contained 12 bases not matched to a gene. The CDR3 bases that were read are TGTGCCAGCAGCCAGAACTGGGCGGGAGTTGATGAG. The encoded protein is CASSQNWAGVDE. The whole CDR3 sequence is CASSQNWAGVDEQFF.

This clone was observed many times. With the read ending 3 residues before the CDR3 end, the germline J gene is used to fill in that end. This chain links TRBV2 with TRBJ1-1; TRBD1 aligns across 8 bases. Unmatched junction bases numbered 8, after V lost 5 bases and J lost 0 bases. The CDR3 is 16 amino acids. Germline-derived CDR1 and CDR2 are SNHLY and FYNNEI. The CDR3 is CASSIDQGAMNTEAFF. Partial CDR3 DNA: TGTGCCAGCAGTATCGATCAGGGGGCCATGAACACTGAA.

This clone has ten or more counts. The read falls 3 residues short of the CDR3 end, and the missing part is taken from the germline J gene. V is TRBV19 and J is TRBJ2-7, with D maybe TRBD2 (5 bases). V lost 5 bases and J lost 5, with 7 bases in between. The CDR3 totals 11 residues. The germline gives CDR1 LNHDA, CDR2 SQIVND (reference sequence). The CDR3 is CASSSGNEQYF. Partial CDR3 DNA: TGTGCCAGTAGTTCGGGGAACGAG.

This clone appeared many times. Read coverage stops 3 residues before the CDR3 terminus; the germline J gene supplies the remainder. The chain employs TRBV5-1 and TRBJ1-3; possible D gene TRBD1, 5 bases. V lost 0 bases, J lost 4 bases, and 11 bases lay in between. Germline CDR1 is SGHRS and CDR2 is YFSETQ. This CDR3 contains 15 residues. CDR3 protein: CASSLGQGLGNTIYF. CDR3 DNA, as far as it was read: TGCGCCAGCAGCTTGGGGCAGGGTTTGGGAAACACC.

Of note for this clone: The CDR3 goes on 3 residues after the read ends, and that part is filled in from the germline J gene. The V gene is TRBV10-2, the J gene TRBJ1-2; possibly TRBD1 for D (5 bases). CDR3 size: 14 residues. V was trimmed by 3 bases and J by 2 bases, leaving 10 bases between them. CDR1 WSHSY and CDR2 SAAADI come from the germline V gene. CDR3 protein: CASSDQGVNYGYTF. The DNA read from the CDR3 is TGCGCCAGCAGTGATCAGGGAGTGAACTATGGC.

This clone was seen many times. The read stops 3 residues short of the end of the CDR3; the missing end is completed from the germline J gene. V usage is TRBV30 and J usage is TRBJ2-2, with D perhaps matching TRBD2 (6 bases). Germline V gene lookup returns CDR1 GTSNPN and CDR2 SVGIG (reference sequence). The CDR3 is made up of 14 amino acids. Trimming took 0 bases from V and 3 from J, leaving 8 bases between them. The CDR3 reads CAWSVAGYTGELFF. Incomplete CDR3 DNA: TGTGCCTGGAGTGTTGCGGGGTACACCGGGGAG. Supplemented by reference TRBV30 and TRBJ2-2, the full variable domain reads SQTIHQWPATLVQPVGSPLSLECTVEGTSNPNLYWYRQAAGRGLQLLFYSVGIGQISSEVPQNLSASRPQDRQFILSSKKLLLSDSGFYLCAWSVAGYTGELFFGEGSRLTVL.

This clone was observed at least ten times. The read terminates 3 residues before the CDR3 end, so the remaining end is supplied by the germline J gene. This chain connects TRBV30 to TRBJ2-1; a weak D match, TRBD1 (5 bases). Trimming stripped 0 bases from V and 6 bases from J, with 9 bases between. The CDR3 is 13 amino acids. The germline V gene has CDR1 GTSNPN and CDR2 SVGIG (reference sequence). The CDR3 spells CAWSVDGANEQFF. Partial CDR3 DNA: TGTGCCTGGAGTGTAGATGGGGCCAATGAG.

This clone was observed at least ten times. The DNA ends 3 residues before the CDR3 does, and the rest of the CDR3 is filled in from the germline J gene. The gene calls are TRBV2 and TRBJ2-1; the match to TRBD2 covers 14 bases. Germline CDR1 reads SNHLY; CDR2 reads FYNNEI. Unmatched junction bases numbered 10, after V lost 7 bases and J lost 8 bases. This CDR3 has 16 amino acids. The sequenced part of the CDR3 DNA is TGTGCCAGCATGGACCCAGGACTAGCGGGAGGATATGAG. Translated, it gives CASMDPGLAGGYE. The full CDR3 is CASMDPGLAGGYEQFF.

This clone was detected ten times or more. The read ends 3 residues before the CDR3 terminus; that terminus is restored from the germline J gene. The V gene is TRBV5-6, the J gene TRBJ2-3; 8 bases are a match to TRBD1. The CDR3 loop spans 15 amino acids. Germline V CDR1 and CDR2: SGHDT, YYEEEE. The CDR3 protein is CASSSPVQGAMTQYF. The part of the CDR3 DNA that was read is TGTGCCAGCAGCTCTCCGGTCCAGGGGGCCATGACG.

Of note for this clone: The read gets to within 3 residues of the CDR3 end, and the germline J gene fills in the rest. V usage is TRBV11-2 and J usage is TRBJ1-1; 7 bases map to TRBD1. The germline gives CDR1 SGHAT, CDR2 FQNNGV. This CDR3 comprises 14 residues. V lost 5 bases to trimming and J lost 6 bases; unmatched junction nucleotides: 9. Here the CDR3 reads CASSTHTGDPEAFF. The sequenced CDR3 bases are TGTGCCAGCAGCACTCACACAGGGGATCCTGAA. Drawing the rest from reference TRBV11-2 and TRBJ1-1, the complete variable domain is EAGVAQSPRYKIIEKRQSVAFWCNPISGHATLYWYQQILGQGPKLLIQFQNNGVVDDSQLPKDRFSAERLKGVDSTLKIQPAKLEDSAVYLCASSTHTGDPEAFFGQGTRLTVV.

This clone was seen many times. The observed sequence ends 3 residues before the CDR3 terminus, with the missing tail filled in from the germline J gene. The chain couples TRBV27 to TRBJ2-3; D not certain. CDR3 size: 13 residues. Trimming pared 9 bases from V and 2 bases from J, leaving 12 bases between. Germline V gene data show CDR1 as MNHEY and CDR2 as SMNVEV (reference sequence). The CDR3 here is CASGGSNTDTQYF. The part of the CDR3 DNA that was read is TGTGCCAGTGGCGGAAGTAACACAGATACG.

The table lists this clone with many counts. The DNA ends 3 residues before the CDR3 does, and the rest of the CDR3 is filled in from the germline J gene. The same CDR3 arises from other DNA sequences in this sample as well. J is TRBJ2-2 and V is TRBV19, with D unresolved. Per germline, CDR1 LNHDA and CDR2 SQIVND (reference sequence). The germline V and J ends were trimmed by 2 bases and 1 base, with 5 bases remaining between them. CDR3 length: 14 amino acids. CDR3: CASSIRGNTGELFF. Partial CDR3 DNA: TGTGCCAGTAGTATAAGAGGGAACACCGGGGAG.

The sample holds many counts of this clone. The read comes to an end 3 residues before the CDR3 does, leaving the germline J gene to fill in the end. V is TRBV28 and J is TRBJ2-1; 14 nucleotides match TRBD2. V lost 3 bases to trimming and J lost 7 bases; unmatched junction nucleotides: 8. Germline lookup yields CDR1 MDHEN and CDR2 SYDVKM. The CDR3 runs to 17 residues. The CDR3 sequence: CASSFSPGTSGSNEQFF. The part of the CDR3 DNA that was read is TGTGCCAGCAGTTTTAGCCCCGGGACTAGCGGGAGTAATGAG.

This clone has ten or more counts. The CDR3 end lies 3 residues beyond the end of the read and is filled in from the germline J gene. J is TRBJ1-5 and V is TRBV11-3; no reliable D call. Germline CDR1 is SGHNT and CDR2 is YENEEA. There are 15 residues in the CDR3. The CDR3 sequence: CASRLAAAPGQPQHF. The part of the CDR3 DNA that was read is TGTGCAAGTCGCTTAGCCGCAGCCCCGGGTCAGCCC.

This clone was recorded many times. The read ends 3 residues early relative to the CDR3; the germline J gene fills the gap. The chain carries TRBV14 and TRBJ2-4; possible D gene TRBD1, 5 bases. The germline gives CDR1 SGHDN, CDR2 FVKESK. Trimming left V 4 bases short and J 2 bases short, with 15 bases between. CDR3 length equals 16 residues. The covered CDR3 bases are TGTGCCAGCAGCCCCCAGGGTGCCACCTCCAAAAACATT. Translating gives CASSPQGATSKNI. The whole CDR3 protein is CASSPQGATSKNIQYF.

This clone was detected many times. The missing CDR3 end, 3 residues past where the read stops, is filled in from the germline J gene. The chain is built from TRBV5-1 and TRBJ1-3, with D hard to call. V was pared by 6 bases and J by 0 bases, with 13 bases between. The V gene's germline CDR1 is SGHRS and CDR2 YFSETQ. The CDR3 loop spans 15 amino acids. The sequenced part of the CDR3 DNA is TGCGCCAGCAAACCAGGCTTGAGCTCTGGAAACACC. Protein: CASKPGLSSGNT. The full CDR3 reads CASKPGLSSGNTIYF.

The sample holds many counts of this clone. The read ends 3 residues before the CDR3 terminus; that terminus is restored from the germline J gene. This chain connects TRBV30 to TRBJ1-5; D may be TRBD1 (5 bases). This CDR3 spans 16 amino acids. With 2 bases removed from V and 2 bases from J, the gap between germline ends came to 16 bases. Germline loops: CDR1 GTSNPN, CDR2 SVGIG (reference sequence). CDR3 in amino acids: CAWSPVYQGGNQPQHF. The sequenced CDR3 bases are TGTGCCTGGAGTCCGGTTTATCAAGGGGGCAATCAGCCC.